This T cell receptor (beta chain) was captured by sequencing in a study of blood T cells in healthy people across ages. Whole-study context: Per two T cells, about one barcoded beta molecule was captured through template switching.

Study-wide results and caveats: Per million T cells, TCR beta diversity dropped roughly linearly as age increased. Aged donors had fewer naive CD4+ cells and lower diversity than long-lived donors. Changes seen in expanded clonotypes were possibly confounded by donor CMV status left unknown.

There are 14 residues in the CDR3. CDR1 and CDR2 from the germline V gene are SGHRS and YFSETQ. Trimming shortened V by 4 bases and J by 1 base, and 10 bases separated the two germline ends. Alongside a J-beta primer mix, a sample-barcoded 5' primer served in a second PCR lasting roughly 6 to 12 cycles. TCRdb analysed the 5' RACE reads with MiXCR anew, one entry per CDR3 protein. The sample has 710,000 or so distinct CDR3 sequences, 22% seen once. Concerning this clonotype: Its antigen is unidentified.

The TCR comes from a man in his sixties or seventies in good health. Sequencing was performed on blood. The chain uses TRBV5-1 and TRBJ2-3; TRBD2 is a possible D gene (5 bases). The CDR3 DNA is TGCGCCAGCAGCACGACCGGGGGCACAGATACGCAGTATTTT. As protein: CASSTTGGTDTQYF.